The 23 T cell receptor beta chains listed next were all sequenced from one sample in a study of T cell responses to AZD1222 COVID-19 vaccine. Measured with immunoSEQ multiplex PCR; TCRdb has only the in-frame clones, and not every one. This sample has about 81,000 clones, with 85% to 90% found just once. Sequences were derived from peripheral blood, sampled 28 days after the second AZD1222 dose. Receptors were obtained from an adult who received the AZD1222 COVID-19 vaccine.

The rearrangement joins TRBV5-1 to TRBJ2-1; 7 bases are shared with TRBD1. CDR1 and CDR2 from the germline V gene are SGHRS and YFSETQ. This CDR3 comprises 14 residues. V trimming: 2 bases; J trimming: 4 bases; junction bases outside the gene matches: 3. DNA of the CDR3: TGCGCCAGCAGCTTCGGACAGGCTTACAATGAGCAGTTCTTC. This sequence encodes CASSFGQAYNEQFF.

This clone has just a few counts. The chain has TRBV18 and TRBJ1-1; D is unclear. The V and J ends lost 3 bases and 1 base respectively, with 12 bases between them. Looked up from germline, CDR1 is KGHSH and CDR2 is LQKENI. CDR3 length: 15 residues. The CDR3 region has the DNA TGTGCCAGCTCACCCCGGGCAACGGAGAACACTGAAGCTTTCTTT. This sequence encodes CASSPRATENTEAFF. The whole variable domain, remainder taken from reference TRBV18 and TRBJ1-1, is NAGVMQNPRHLVRRRGQEARLRCSPMKGHSHVYWYRQLPEEGLKFMVYLQKENIIDESGMPKERFSAEFPKEGPSILRIQQVVRGDSAAYFCASSPRATENTEAFFGQGTRLTVV.

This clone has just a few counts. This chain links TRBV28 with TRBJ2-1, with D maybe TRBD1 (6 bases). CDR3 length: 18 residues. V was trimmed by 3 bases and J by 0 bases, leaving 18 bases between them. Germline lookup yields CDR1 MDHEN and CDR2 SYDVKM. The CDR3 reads CASSFRGFPYPSYNEQFF. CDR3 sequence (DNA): TGTGCCAGCAGTTTCAGGGGTTTCCCATACCCCTCCTACAATGAGCAGTTCTTC.

In DNA, the CDR3 is TGTGCCTGCCCACAGGGGAGGACTAATGAAAAACTGTTTTTT. It is translated as CACPQGRTNEKLFF. The chain carries TRBV30 and TRBJ1-4, with 7 nucleotides matching TRBD1. This CDR3 spans 14 amino acids. The germline V gene has CDR1 GTSNPN and CDR2 SVGIG (reference sequence). The V segment lost 6 bases and the J segment 2 bases; nucleotides outside the gene matches: 6.

CDR3 sequence: CASSPQGANTEAFF. The DNA for the CDR3 is TGCGCCAGCAGCCCTCAGGGGGCGAACACTGAAGCTTTCTTT. The chain carries TRBV5-1 and TRBJ1-1; 8 bases line up with TRBD1. In germline, CDR1 is SGHRS, CDR2 YFSETQ. The CDR3 loop spans 14 amino acids. The J segment lost 1 base and the V segment lost 4 bases, leaving 3 bases of the junction unmatched.

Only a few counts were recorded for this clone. CDR3 coding DNA: TGTGCCAGCAGTTCGCCAGGGGGGTGGGGCTACGAGCAGTACTTC. It is translated as CASSSPGGWGYEQYF. The chain recombines TRBV28 with TRBJ2-7, with D possibly TRBD1 on 7 matching bases. There are 15 residues in the CDR3. The germline V gene has CDR1 MDHEN and CDR2 SYDVKM. Trimming removed 4 bases at V and 3 bases at J, with 16 bases between.

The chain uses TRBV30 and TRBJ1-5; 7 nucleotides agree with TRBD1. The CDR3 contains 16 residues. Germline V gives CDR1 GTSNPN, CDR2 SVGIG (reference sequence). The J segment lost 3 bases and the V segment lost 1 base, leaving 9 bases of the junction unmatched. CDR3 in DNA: TGTGCCTGGAGTGGGCCCGACAGGGCGCCCAATCAGCCCCAGCATTTT. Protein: CAWSGPDRAPNQPQHF.

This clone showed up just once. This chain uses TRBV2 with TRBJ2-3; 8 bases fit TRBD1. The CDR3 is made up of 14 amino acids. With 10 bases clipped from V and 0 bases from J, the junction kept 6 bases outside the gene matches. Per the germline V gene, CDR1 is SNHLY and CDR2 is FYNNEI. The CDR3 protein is CATGRDRSTDTQYF. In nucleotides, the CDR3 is TGTGCCACCGGCCGGGACAGGAGCACAGATACGCAGTATTTT.

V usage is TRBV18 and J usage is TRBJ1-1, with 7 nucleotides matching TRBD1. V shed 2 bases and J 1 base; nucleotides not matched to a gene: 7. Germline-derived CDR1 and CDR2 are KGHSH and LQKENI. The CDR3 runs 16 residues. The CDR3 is CASSPFPGQKNTEAFF. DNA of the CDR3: TGTGCCAGCTCACCATTTCCGGGACAGAAGAACACTGAAGCTTTCTTT.

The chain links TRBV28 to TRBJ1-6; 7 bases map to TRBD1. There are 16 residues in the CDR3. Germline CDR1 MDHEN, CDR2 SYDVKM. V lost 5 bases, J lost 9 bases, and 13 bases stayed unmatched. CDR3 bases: TGTGCCAGCAGTACCCGGGTACGGGACAGAAGTTCACCCCTCCACTTT. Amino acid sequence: CASSTRVRDRSSPLHF.

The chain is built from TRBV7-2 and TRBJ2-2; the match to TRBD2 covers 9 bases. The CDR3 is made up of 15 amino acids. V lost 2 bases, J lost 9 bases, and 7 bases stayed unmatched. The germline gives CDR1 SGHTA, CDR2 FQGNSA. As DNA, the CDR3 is TGTGCCAGCAGCTTATCTTGGCGGGAGGGTAGGGAGCTGTTTTTT. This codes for CASSLSWREGRELFF.

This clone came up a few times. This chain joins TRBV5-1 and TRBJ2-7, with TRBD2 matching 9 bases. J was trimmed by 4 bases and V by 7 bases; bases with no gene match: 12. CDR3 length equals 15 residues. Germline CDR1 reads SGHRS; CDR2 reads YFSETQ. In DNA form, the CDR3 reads TGCGCCAGCGCTCCGAGTAGCGGGAGTGTTTACGAGCAGTACTTC. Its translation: CASAPSSGSVYEQYF.

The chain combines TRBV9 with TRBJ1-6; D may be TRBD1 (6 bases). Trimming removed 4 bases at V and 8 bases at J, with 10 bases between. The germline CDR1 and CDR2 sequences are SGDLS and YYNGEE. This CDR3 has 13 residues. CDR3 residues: CASSLRTDSPLHF. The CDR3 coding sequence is TGTGCCAGCAGCCTAAGGACAGATTCACCCCTCCACTTT. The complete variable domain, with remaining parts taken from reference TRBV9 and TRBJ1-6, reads DSGVTQTPKHLITATGQRVTLRCSPRSGDLSVYWYQQSLDQGLQFLIQYYNGEERAKGNILERFSAQQFPDLHSELNLSSLELGDSALYFCASSLRTDSPLHFGNGTRLTVT.

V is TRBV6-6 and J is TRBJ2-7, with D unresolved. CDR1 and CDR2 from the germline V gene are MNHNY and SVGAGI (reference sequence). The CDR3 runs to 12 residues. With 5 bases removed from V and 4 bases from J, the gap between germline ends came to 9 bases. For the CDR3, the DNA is TGTGCCAGCAGTCCAGTGATATACGAGCAGTACTTC. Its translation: CASSPVIYEQYF.

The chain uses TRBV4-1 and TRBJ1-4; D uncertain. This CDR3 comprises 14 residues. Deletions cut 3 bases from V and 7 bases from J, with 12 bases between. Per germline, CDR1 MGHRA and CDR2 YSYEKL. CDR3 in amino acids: CASSQGGSGEKLFF. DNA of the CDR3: TGCGCCAGCAGCCAGGGTGGTTCAGGTGAAAAACTGTTTTTT.

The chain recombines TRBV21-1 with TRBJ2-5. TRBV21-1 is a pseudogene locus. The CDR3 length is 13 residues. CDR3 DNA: TGTGCCACCCTACCAGGCGTTAGGGTGACCCAGTACTTC. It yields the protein CATLPGVRVTQYF.

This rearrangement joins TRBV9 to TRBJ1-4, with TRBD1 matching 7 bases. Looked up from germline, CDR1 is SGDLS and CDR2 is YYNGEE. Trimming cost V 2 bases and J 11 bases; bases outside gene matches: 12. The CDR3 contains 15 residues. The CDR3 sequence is CASSVGTVSNGKLFF. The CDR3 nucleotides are TGTGCCAGCAGCGTCGGGACAGTCTCAAATGGGAAACTGTTTTTT.

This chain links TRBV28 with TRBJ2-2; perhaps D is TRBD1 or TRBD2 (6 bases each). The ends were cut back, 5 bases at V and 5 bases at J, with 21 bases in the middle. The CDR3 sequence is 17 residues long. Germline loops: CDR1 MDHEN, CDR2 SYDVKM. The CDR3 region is CASSPPGRGQGTGELFF. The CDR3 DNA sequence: TGTGCCAGCAGTCCCCCTGGCCGGGGGCAGGGGACCGGGGAGCTGTTTTTT.

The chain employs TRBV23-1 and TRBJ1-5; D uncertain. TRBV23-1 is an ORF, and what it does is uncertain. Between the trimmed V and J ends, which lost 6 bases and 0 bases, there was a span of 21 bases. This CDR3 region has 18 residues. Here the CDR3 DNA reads TGCGCCAGCAGCCCAGTTGAGGTCCGGGCCTATAGCAATCAGCCCCAGCATTTT. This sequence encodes CASSPVEVRAYSNQPQHF.

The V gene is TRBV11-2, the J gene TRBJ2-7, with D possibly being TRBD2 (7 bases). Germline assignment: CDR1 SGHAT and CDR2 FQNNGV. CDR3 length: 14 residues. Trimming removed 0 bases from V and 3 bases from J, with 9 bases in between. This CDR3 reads CASSLDRGGYEQYF. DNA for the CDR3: TGTGCCAGCAGCTTAGATAGGGGGGGCTACGAGCAGTACTTC.

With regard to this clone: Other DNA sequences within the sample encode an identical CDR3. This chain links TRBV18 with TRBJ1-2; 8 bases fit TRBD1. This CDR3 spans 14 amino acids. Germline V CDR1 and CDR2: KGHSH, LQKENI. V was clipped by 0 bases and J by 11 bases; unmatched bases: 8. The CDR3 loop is CASSPPGTGFGYTF. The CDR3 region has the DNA TGTGCCAGCTCACCACCCGGGACAGGCTTTGGTTACACCTTC. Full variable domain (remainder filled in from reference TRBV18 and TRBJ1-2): NAGVMQNPRHLVRRRGQEARLRCSPMKGHSHVYWYRQLPEEGLKFMVYLQKENIIDESGMPKERFSAEFPKEGPSILRIQQVVRGDSAAYFCASSPPGTGFGYTFGSGTRLTVV.

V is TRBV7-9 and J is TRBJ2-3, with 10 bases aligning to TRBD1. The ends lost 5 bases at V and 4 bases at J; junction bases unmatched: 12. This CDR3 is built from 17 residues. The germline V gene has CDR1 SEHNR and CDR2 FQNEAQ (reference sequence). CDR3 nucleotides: TGTGCCAGCAGCCATCCACCGGGACAGGGGTTTTCAGATACGCAGTATTTT. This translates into CASSHPPGQGFSDTQYF.

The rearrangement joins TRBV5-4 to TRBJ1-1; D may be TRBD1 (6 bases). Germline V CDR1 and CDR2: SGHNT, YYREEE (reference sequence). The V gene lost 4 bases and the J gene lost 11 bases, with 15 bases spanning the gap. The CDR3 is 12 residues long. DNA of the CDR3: TGTGCCAGCAGCCGTGCGGGGGCTGGGGCTTTCTTT. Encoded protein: CASSRAGAGAFF.